The 26 T cell receptor beta chains below were found in one sample sequenced in a study of regulatory T cells in long-lasting Graves disease. TCR beta libraries were built with iRepertoire HTBI primers and Arm-PCR of CDR3 regions. Each CDR3 protein is one row after TCRdb ran MiXCR on the multiplex PCR reads. In the table there are a few hundred thousand distinct CDR3 sequences, about a quarter of which are singletons. Time point reported: persistent/refractory GD, antithyroid drugs over 5 years with positive TRAb. PBMC-extracted RNA yielded the TCR library. The material was peripheral blood mononuclear cells (PBMCs), obtained when the disease was refractory, from a patient treated with antithyroid drugs. Receptors were obtained from a female donor with Graves disease.

This clonotype was counted many times. The CDR3 DNA follows: TGCAGTGCTCCCAGTGTGACTAGCGGGAGGACCGGGGAGCTGTTTTTT. Translating it yields CSAPSVTSGRTGELFF. The chain is built from TRBV20-1 and TRBJ2-2, with TRBD2 identical over 13 bases. The CDR3 length is 16 residues. Germline CDR1 and CDR2: DFQATT and SNEGSKA (reference sequence). V gave up 5 bases and J gave up 5 bases; unmatched junction bases: 8.

In this sample, this clonotype turned up a few times. A read error may account for a junction end that differs from germline. V is TRBV7-3 and J is TRBJ2-2, with TRBD1 identical over 7 bases. Looked up from germline, CDR1 is SGHTA and CDR2 is FQGTGA. The CDR3 sequence is 16 residues long. The CDR3 is CASSVTGTANAGELFF. Written as DNA, the CDR3 is TGTGCCAGCAGCGTCACCGGGACAGCGAACGCCGGGGAGCTGTTTTTT.

The count of this clonotype is one. Just one base apart from a much larger clone, this may be a read error. V is TRBV28 and J is TRBJ1-4; D gene uncertain. V lost 1 base, J lost 5 bases, and 11 bases lay in between. CDR3 size: 15 residues. The germline gives CDR1 MDHEN, CDR2 SYDVKM. The CDR3, as DNA: TGTGCCAGCAGTTTATCGCCCTTTTCCAATGAAAAACTGTTTTTT. This gives the protein CASSLSPFSNEKLFF.

In this sample, this clonotype turned up many times. V and J are TRBV2 and TRBJ2-5, with 11 bases fitting TRBD2. The germline V gene encodes CDR1 SNHLY and CDR2 FYNNEI. The CDR3 runs to 16 residues. Losses at the gene ends were 5 bases for V and 1 base for J; bases not matched to a gene: 6. This CDR3 is CASSPTGLAGQETQYF. CDR3 DNA sequence: TGTGCCAGCAGTCCGACTGGACTAGCGGGCCAAGAGACCCAGTACTTC.

This clonotype was detected many times. The chain uses TRBV25-1 and TRBJ1-2, with 7 positions matching TRBD1. The CDR3 is 17 residues long. The germline V gene encodes CDR1 MGHDK and CDR2 SYGVNS. The V gene end was trimmed by 1 base and the J gene end by 0 bases; junction bases not matched to a gene: 8. The CDR3 loop reads CASSESGTVNSNYGYTF. The CDR3 DNA follows: TGTGCCAGCAGTGAATCCGGGACAGTGAATTCTAACTATGGCTACACCTTC.

The rearrangement links TRBV7-2 to TRBJ2-7; D is perhaps TRBD2 (5 bases). CDR3 length: 13 residues. CDR1 and CDR2 from the germline V gene are SGHTA and FQGNSA. V gave up 5 bases and J gave up 1 base, with 9 bases separating them. The CDR3 sequence is CASSILVSYEQYF. The CDR3, as DNA: TGTGCCAGCAGCATACTAGTTTCCTACGAGCAGTACTTC.

The V and J genes are TRBV19 and TRBJ2-7, with D perhaps TRBD1 (6 bases). The CDR3 loop spans 14 amino acids. V lost 6 bases and J 3 bases, leaving 15 bases between the germline ends. Looked up from germline, CDR1 is LNHDA and CDR2 is SQIVND (reference sequence). The CDR3 loop reads CASSTAGGRYEQYF. CDR3 DNA sequence: TGTGCCAGTAGCACCGCTGGGGGCCGCTACGAGCAGTACTTC.

Ten or more counts support this clonotype. This chain connects TRBV28 to TRBJ2-7, with 9 bases fitting TRBD1. CDR3 size: 16 residues. With 4 bases clipped from V and 3 bases from J, the junction kept 10 bases outside the gene matches. The germline V gene encodes CDR1 MDHEN and CDR2 SYDVKM. This CDR3 is CASSSLLGQGIYEQYF. CDR3 in DNA: TGTGCCAGCAGTTCTCTCCTGGGACAGGGAATCTACGAGCAGTACTTC.

This clonotype appeared once. The V call is TRBV6-1, the J call TRBJ2-1; D possibly corresponds to TRBD2 (6 bases). Germline-derived CDR1 and CDR2 are MNHNS and SASEGT. The CDR3 consists of 11 residues. V shed 6 bases and J shed 9 bases, with 9 bases lying between them. The CDR3 spells CASRREFEQFF. The CDR3 bases are TGTGCCAGCAGACGGGAGTTTGAGCAGTTCTTC.

The gene calls are TRBV5-1 and TRBJ1-2; TRBD1 matches at 8 bases. The CDR3 is made up of 15 amino acids. The V and J ends lost 0 bases and 12 bases, in that order; junction bases with no gene match: 13. Looked up from germline, CDR1 is SGHRS and CDR2 is YFSETQ. DNA for the CDR3: TGCGCCAGCAGCTTGGCCCTACCGGGACAGGAAAAGAACACCTTC. Protein product: CASSLALPGQEKNTF.

This clonotype was seen at least ten times. J is TRBJ2-5 and V is TRBV2; D may correspond to TRBD1 or TRBD2 (6 bases each). The germline V gene encodes CDR1 SNHLY and CDR2 FYNNEI. The CDR3 covers 15 residues. With 4 bases removed from V and 1 base from J, the gap between germline ends came to 13 bases. CDR3 loop: CASSGGATSQETQYF. CDR3 DNA sequence: TGTGCCAGCAGTGGGGGGGCGACGAGCCAAGAGACCCAGTACTTC. Full variable domain (missing parts from reference TRBV2 and TRBJ2-5): EPEVTQTPSHQVTQMGQEVILRCVPISNHLYFYWYRQILGQKVEFLVSFYNNEISEKSEIFDDQFSVERPDGSNFTLKIRSTKLEDSAMYFCASSGGATSQETQYFGPGTRLLVL.

The chain combines TRBV7-2 with TRBJ2-1; 12 nucleotides agree with TRBD2. CDR3 length equals 15 residues. The ends lost 4 bases at V and 4 bases at J; junction bases unmatched: 2. CDR1 SGHTA and CDR2 FQGNSA come from the germline V gene. The CDR3 region has the DNA TGTGCCAGCAGCTCTACTAGCGGGGGGTACAATGAGCAGTTCTTC. Encoded protein: CASSSTSGGYNEQFF.

This clonotype was detected only a few times. The chain recombines TRBV20-1 with TRBJ2-7, with 11 bases fitting TRBD2. The junction had 8 bases not matched to a gene; V was cut back by 0 bases and J by 4 bases. CDR3 length equals 16 residues. Germline assignment: CDR1 DFQATT and CDR2 SNEGSKA (reference sequence). As DNA, the CDR3 is TGCAGTGCTAGAGATAGTGGGCTAGCGGGAGGATACGAGCAGTACTTC. Protein product: CSARDSGLAGGYEQYF.

In this sample, this clonotype turned up many times. The V call is TRBV6-1, the J call TRBJ1-1, with D unresolved. This CDR3 comprises 13 residues. Germline V CDR1 and CDR2: MNHNS, SASEGT. Trimming removed 0 bases at V and 4 bases at J, with 6 bases between. This CDR3 is CASSEAKVTEAFF. DNA of the CDR3: TGTGCCAGCAGTGAAGCCAAAGTCACTGAAGCTTTCTTT.

This clonotype was seen ten or more times. V and J are TRBV7-8 and TRBJ1-5; D unclear. Per the germline V gene, CDR1 is SGHVS and CDR2 is FQNEAQ. The CDR3 consists of 15 residues. The V end lost 1 base, the J end lost 4 bases, and 11 bases lay between the germline ends. CDR3 in amino acids: CASSLVTGSNQPQHF. CDR3 sequence (DNA): TGTGCCAGCAGCTTAGTAACGGGTTCGAATCAGCCCCAGCATTTT.

The rearrangement uses TRBV19 and TRBJ1-5, with 8 bases matching TRBD1. Germline V gives CDR1 LNHDA, CDR2 SQIVND (reference sequence). V lost 5 bases, J lost 6 bases, and 12 bases stayed unmatched. The CDR3 sequence is 16 residues long. CDR3 in DNA: TGTGCCAGTAGTGCCTCGCGACAGGGGCTTCGTCAGCCCCAGCATTTT. Amino acid sequence: CASSASRQGLRQPQHF.

This clonotype has at least ten counts. The gene calls are TRBV20-1 and TRBJ1-3, with D possibly matching TRBD1 (6 bases). There are 13 residues in the CDR3. Germline lookup yields CDR1 DFQATT and CDR2 SNEGSKA (reference sequence). Trimming stripped 4 bases from V and 0 bases from J, with 7 bases between. CDR3 DNA sequence: TGCAGTGCTAACAGGGACTCTGGAAACACCATATATTTT. It encodes CSANRDSGNTIYF.

This clonotype was recorded many times. This rearrangement joins TRBV5-1 to TRBJ2-7; 9 nucleotides align to TRBD1. The CDR3 contains 14 residues. The ends lost 4 bases at V and 3 bases at J; junction bases unmatched: 5. Germline V CDR1 and CDR2: SGHRS, YFSETQ. This CDR3 is CASSQDRGGYEQYF. The CDR3 DNA reads TGCGCCAGCAGCCAGGACAGGGGTGGCTACGAGCAGTACTTC.

The chain carries TRBV6-5 and TRBJ2-3; 10 bases fit TRBD2. The CDR3 extends over 19 amino acids. V was pared by 4 bases and J by 3 bases, with 16 bases of the junction left unmatched. Germline V gene sequence: CDR1 MNHEY, CDR2 SVGAGI. The CDR3 loop is CASSSRRTSGPRGTDTQYF. The CDR3 coding sequence is TGTGCCAGCAGTTCACGCCGGACTAGCGGTCCCCGGGGGACAGATACGCAGTATTTT.

This clonotype was observed at least ten times. The rearrangement joins TRBV11-2 to TRBJ1-2; D might be TRBD1 (5 bases). Germline V gene sequence: CDR1 SGHAT, CDR2 FQNNGV. The V gene lost 5 bases and the J gene lost 1 base, with 14 bases spanning the gap. CDR3 length: 15 amino acids. Written as DNA, the CDR3 is TGTGCCAGCAGCCAGGGAGGGAATTATAACTATGGCTACACCTTC. Its translation: CASSQGGNYNYGYTF.

This clonotype was seen a handful of times. The J gene is TRBJ2-5, the V gene TRBV5-6; D is possibly TRBD1 (5 bases). The germline V and J ends were trimmed by 3 bases and 1 base, with 13 bases remaining between them. This CDR3 comprises 15 residues. CDR1 is SGHDT and CDR2 is YYEEEE in the germline V gene. The CDR3: CASSYVAGFQETQYF. For the CDR3, the DNA is TGTGCCAGCAGCTATGTCGCAGGGTTCCAAGAGACCCAGTACTTC.

This clonotype has more than one count but fewer than ten. The rearrangement uses TRBV14 and TRBJ1-1; TRBD1 aligns across 7 bases. Per germline, CDR1 SGHDN and CDR2 FVKESK. The J segment lost 6 bases and the V segment lost 1 base, leaving 5 bases of the junction unmatched. This CDR3 is built from 14 residues. CDR3 DNA: TGTGCCAGCAGCCAAGTTACAGGGGACTCTGAAGCTTTCTTT. Translation: CASSQVTGDSEAFF.

This rearrangement joins TRBV2 to TRBJ1-3; D not certain. The CDR3 sequence is 14 residues long. Germline V gene sequence: CDR1 SNHLY, CDR2 FYNNEI. V dropped 3 bases and J dropped 0 bases, with 6 bases sitting between them. The CDR3 is CASSESLSGNTIYF. DNA for the CDR3: TGTGCCAGCAGTGAGAGCCTCTCTGGAAACACCATATATTTT.

This clonotype occurred many times. The chain carries TRBV2 and TRBJ2-5; D not certain. The CDR3 consists of 14 residues. Germline CDR1 SNHLY, CDR2 FYNNEI. Trimming stripped 6 bases from V and 2 bases from J, with 13 bases between. The CDR3 nucleotides read TGTGCCAGCAGACACGGCGACCTTCAAGAGACCCAGTACTTC. Translated: CASRHGDLQETQYF.

The chain recombines TRBV6-5 with TRBJ2-1; tentative D call: TRBD1 (6 bases). This CDR3 spans 16 amino acids. V lost 2 bases, J lost 4 bases, and 15 bases lay in between. Germline V CDR1 and CDR2: MNHEY, SVGAGI. CDR3 DNA sequence: TGTGCCAGCAGTTACACAGGGACCCATAATTACAATGAGCAGTTCTTC. Protein product: CASSYTGTHNYNEQFF.

The gene calls are TRBV28 and TRBJ2-6; TRBD1 matches at 11 bases. The CDR3 length is 22 residues. V shed 6 bases and J 0 bases; nucleotides not matched to a gene: 19. The V gene's germline CDR1 is MDHEN and CDR2 SYDVKM. The CDR3 DNA is TGTGCCAGCAGACCTACAGCCGGGACAGGGGGTGTCCAATACTCTGGGGCCAACGTCCTGACTTTC. The encoded protein is CASRPTAGTGGVQYSGANVLTF. The full variable domain, rest sourced from reference TRBV28 and TRBJ2-6, is DVKVTQSSRYLVKRTGEKVFLECVQDMDHENMFWYRQDPGLGLRLIYFSYDVKMKEKGDIPEGYSVSREKKERFSLILESASTNQTSMYLCASRPTAGTGGVQYSGANVLTFGAGSRLTVL.